The entry that follows covers one T cell receptor (beta chain) sequence. These data come from a study of T cell changes during pregnancy in multiple sclerosis. Sequencing used immunoSEQ multiplex PCR; TCRdb keeps in-frame clones, though not all of them. The sample records 85,000 to 90,000 clones, 90% to 95% being singletons. V was pared by 1 base and J by 2 bases, with 9 bases between. Germline V gene lookup returns CDR1 SGHAT and CDR2 FQDESV (reference sequence). This CDR3 spans 15 amino acids. Sequencing used peripheral blood, obtained after pregnancy. This receptor was taken from a female donor in good health, enrolled as a control in a pregnancy study. The chain is built from TRBV11-1 and TRBJ2-1; possible D gene TRBD1, 5 bases. CDR3 coding DNA: TGTGCCAGCAGCTTAGGACAGTCTACCTACAATGAGCAGTTCTTC. This codes for CASSLGQSTYNEQFF.